The 21 T cell receptor beta chains given below trace back to one sample, sequenced in a study of Ad26.COV2.S vaccination and SARS-CoV-2 variants. Produced via immunoSEQ multiplex PCR; TCRdb's table is partial and in-frame only. The profile shows about 350,000 clones, 80% to 90% of them singletons. The treatment was: 15 to 20 received Ad26.COV2.S at low or high dose, single or two shots; several received placebo; per-sample allocation not given. Sample collection was performed on day 63 after the first vaccine or placebo injection. This sample comprised peripheral blood, obtained in a trial of Ad26.COV2.S vaccine versus placebo. The receptors stem from a person aged 18-60 years who received the Ad26.COV2.S COVID-19 vaccine or a placebo.

The chain combines TRBV11-1 with TRBJ2-5; 7 bases are shared with TRBD1. CDR3 length: 14 residues. Germline CDR1 is SGHAT and CDR2 is FQDESV (reference sequence). The ends lost 5 bases at V and 2 bases at J; junction bases unmatched: 5. The CDR3 protein is CASSPRTGQETQYF. The CDR3 DNA follows: TGTGCCAGCAGCCCCCGGACAGGACAAGAGACCCAGTACTTC.

The genes are TRBV5-1 and TRBJ2-1; D gene unclear. Trimming took 4 bases from V and 9 from J, leaving 8 bases between them. Germline V gene lookup returns CDR1 SGHRS and CDR2 YFSETQ. The CDR3 is 11 amino acids. This CDR3 reads CASSLDSEQFF. Written as DNA, the CDR3 is TGCGCCAGCAGCCTTGATAGTGAGCAGTTCTTC.

V usage is TRBV7-9 and J usage is TRBJ1-2; 8 bases align to TRBD1. Germline V lookup: CDR1 SEHNR, CDR2 FQNEAQ (reference sequence). This CDR3 comprises 13 residues. V lost 5 bases to trimming and J lost 4 bases; unmatched junction nucleotides: 3. The CDR3 region is CASSPGGAYGYTF. DNA for the CDR3: TGTGCCAGCAGCCCAGGGGGCGCCTATGGCTACACCTTC.

The chain couples TRBV5-5 to TRBJ2-5; TRBD2 matches at 10 bases. Germline CDR1 reads SGHKS; CDR2 reads YYEKEE (reference sequence). Trimming took 4 bases from V and 2 from J; bases not matched to a gene: 8. This CDR3 has 16 amino acids. The CDR3 is CASSRRPSGGQETQYF. The CDR3 region has the DNA TGTGCCAGCAGCCGTCGGCCTAGCGGGGGACAAGAGACCCAGTACTTC.

J is TRBJ1-5 and V is TRBV19; D is unclear. The germline V gene has CDR1 LNHDA and CDR2 SQIVND (reference sequence). The CDR3 covers 14 residues. The V end lost 0 bases, the J end lost 0 bases, and 3 bases lay between the germline ends. CDR3 in amino acids: CASSIDHSNQPQHF. The CDR3 nucleotides are TGTGCCAGTAGTATAGACCATAGCAATCAGCCCCAGCATTTT.

The chain has TRBV25-1 and TRBJ1-2; D perhaps matches TRBD1 (6 bases). Per germline, CDR1 MGHDK and CDR2 SYGVNS. This CDR3 comprises 16 residues. Deletions cut 1 base from V and 2 bases from J, with 14 bases between. CDR3 DNA sequence: TGTGCCAGCAGTGAATTCTCCCCCGACAGGAACTATGGCTACACCTTC. Translating it yields CASSEFSPDRNYGYTF.

The CDR3 region has the DNA TGTGCTAGTTTTGGCGGGGACGGCACTGAAGCTTTCTTT. This encodes CASFGGDGTEAFF. V usage is TRBV12-5 and J usage is TRBJ1-1, with D perhaps matching TRBD1 (5 bases). The CDR3 sequence is 13 residues long. Trimming left V 8 bases short and J 4 bases short, with 14 bases between. CDR1 is LGHNT, CDR2 FRNRAP, per germline.

As for this clone: The sample carries other DNA sequences with the same CDR3. This chain joins TRBV30 and TRBJ1-2; D perhaps matches TRBD1 (5 bases). Germline V gene sequence: CDR1 GTSNPN, CDR2 SVGIG (reference sequence). This CDR3 contains 12 residues. The V end lost 0 bases, the J end lost 3 bases, and 5 bases lay between the germline ends. This chain's CDR3 is CAWSVGDYGYTF. In nucleotides, the CDR3 is TGTGCCTGGAGTGTAGGGGACTATGGCTACACCTTC.

The V and J genes are TRBV19 and TRBJ1-4; D is unclear. The germline V gene has CDR1 LNHDA and CDR2 SQIVND (reference sequence). Trimming removed 0 bases from V and 0 bases from J, with 8 bases in between. CDR3 size: 16 residues. CDR3 sequence: CASSIDRWSTNEKLFF. CDR3 in DNA: TGTGCCAGTAGTATAGATCGTTGGTCAACTAATGAAAAACTGTTTTTT. The full variable domain, its missing parts supplied by reference TRBV19 and TRBJ1-4, is DGGITQSPKYLFRKEGQNVTLSCEQNLNHDAMYWYRQDPGQGLRLIYYSQIVNDFQKGDIAEGYSVSREKKESFPLTVTSAQKNPTAFYLCASSIDRWSTNEKLFFGSGTQLSVL.

J is TRBJ2-2 and V is TRBV5-1; no reliable D call. Germline lookup yields CDR1 SGHRS and CDR2 YFSETQ. CDR3 length equals 14 residues. The V and J ends lost 2 bases and 0 bases respectively, with 5 bases between them. This CDR3 is CASSLDANTGELFF. CDR3 DNA sequence: TGCGCCAGCAGCTTAGATGCGAACACCGGGGAGCTGTTTTTT. The variable domain in full, completed from reference TRBV5-1 and TRBJ2-2, reads KAGVTQTPRYLIKTRGQQVTLSCSPISGHRSVSWYQQTPGQGLQFLFEYFSETQRNKGNFPGRFSGRQFSNSRSEMNVSTLELGDSALYLCASSLDANTGELFFGEGSRLTVL.

The chain's CDR3 is CASSQEGTRSNGETQYF. The CDR3 nucleotides read TGTGCCAGCAGCCAAGAAGGTACTAGATCGAATGGAGAGACCCAGTACTTC. The chain has TRBV4-2 and TRBJ2-5, with D perhaps matching TRBD2 (5 bases). V dropped 0 bases and J dropped 4 bases, with 18 bases sitting between them. The V gene's germline CDR1 is LGHNA and CDR2 YNFKEQ. This CDR3 contains 17 residues.

J is TRBJ1-2 and V is TRBV19, with 10 bases matching TRBD1. The CDR3 spans 14 residues. V dropped 3 bases and J dropped 8; count of bases not matched to a gene: 6. In germline, CDR1 is LNHDA, CDR2 SQIVND (reference sequence). As DNA, the CDR3 is TGTGCCAGTAGTATCTGGGGACAGGGGAAAGGCTACACCTTC. The encoded protein is CASSIWGQGKGYTF.

V is TRBV5-4 and J is TRBJ1-1; D is undetermined. The CDR3 consists of 12 residues. The germline V and J ends were trimmed by 4 bases and 4 bases, with 8 bases remaining between them. Germline lookup yields CDR1 SGHNT and CDR2 YYREEE (reference sequence). CDR3 sequence reads: CASSPGLTEAFF. CDR3 bases: TGTGCCAGCAGCCCCGGACTCACTGAAGCTTTCTTT. The entire variable domain, with the rest obtained from reference TRBV5-4 and TRBJ1-1, is as follows: ETGVTQSPTHLIKTRGQQVTLRCSSQSGHNTVSWYQQALGQGPQFIFQYYREEENGRGNFPPRFSGLQFPNYSSELNVNALELDDSALYLCASSPGLTEAFFGQGTRLTVV.

The V call is TRBV7-2, the J call TRBJ1-5, with TRBD1 as a possible D gene (5 bases). This CDR3 has 14 amino acids. Trimming stripped 3 bases from V and 1 base from J, with 7 bases between. Germline CDR1 is SGHTA and CDR2 is FQGNSA. DNA of the CDR3: TGTGCCAGCAGCTTCCGGGACAGCAATCAGCCCCAGCATTTT. It encodes CASSFRDSNQPQHF.

The chain has TRBV7-9 and TRBJ2-3, with 7 bases matching TRBD1. The germline V gene has CDR1 SEHNR and CDR2 FQNEAQ (reference sequence). This CDR3 is 15 amino acids long. J was trimmed by 3 bases and V by 3 bases; bases with no gene match: 6. The CDR3 DNA is TGTGCCAGCAGCTTGGGACAGAAAAGAACAGATACGCAGTATTTT. This sequence encodes CASSLGQKRTDTQYF.

The genes are TRBV7-6 and TRBJ1-6; the D gene is possibly TRBD1 (6 bases). CDR1 and CDR2 (germline): SGHVS, FNYEAQ. Trimming took 1 base from V and 7 from J, leaving 11 bases between them. This CDR3 comprises 15 residues. CDR3 protein: CASSLGGTSNSPLHF. CDR3 sequence (DNA): TGTGCCAGCAGCTTAGGCGGGACATCGAATTCACCCCTCCACTTT. The variable domain in full, with the rest retrieved from reference TRBV7-6 and TRBJ1-6, is GAGVSQSPRYKVTKRGQDVALRCDPISGHVSLYWYRQALGQGPEFLTYFNYEAQQDKSGLPNDRFSAERPEGSISTLTIQRTEQRDSAMYRCASSLGGTSNSPLHFGNGTRLTVT.

The rearrangement uses TRBV7-9 and TRBJ1-1, with 7 bases lining up with TRBD1. CDR1 is SEHNR, CDR2 FQNEAQ, per germline (reference sequence). The CDR3 length is 14 residues. V gave up 1 base and J gave up 4 bases; unmatched junction bases: 3. CDR3 bases: TGTGCCAGCAGCTTAGAGGGGGCGGCCACTGAAGCTTTCTTT. As protein: CASSLEGAATEAFF.

This clone came up once. This sequence joins TRBV19 and TRBJ2-1; D gene ambiguous. CDR1 and CDR2 (germline): LNHDA, SQIVND (reference sequence). V was trimmed by 3 bases and J by 0 bases, leaving 18 bases between them. There are 18 residues in the CDR3. The CDR3 DNA is TGTGCCAGTAGTATTTCTCGATTATACCCGAGCTCCTACAATGAGCAGTTCTTC. Amino acid sequence: CASSISRLYPSSYNEQFF.

J is TRBJ1-4 and V is TRBV6-5; a possible D gene is TRBD1 (6 bases). Germline values: CDR1 MNHEY, CDR2 SVGAGI. There are 14 residues in the CDR3. V was cut by 6 bases and J by 0 bases, with 8 bases left in between. This CDR3 is CASRAGATNEKLFF. CDR3 in DNA: TGTGCCAGCAGGGCAGGGGCAACTAATGAAAAACTGTTTTTT.

V gene TRBV29-1 combines with J gene TRBJ2-7; a possible D gene is TRBD1 (6 bases). V was pared by 4 bases and J by 2 bases, with 12 bases between. Germline lookup yields CDR1 SQVTM and CDR2 ANQGSEA. CDR3 length equals 13 residues. The CDR3 nucleotides are TGCAGCGTTGTCAGGGGACCAACCTACGAGCAGTACTTC. Encoded protein: CSVVRGPTYEQYF.

The chain links TRBV15 to TRBJ2-7, with D unresolved. Germline V gene sequence: CDR1 LNHNV, CDR2 YYDKDF (reference sequence). Trimming took off 6 bases at V and 1 base at J, with 7 bases between the two ends. CDR3 length: 12 residues. The DNA for the CDR3 is TGTGCCACCAGTCAGGATTCCTACGAGCAGTACTTC. Residues: CATSQDSYEQYF.